This T cell receptor beta chain derives from a study of shared clonotypes between healthy human individuals. Study results and limitations: The rarefaction results pointed to incomplete sorted-subset sequencing despite large depth.

On this clone: The target antigen is unknown.

In the original analysis: Sequence data from immunoSEQ were junction-only and lacked quality scores; consequently, filtering differed. Method: immunoSEQ multiplex PCR; TCRdb's copy keeps in-frame clones and lacks some. V, J and clone size are taken as reported in that table, and D and trimming were inferred from the DNA itself. The profile shows more than 2,000,000 clones, about 92% of them singletons. Trimming left V 1 base short and J 1 base short, with 13 bases between. Germline V gene lookup returns CDR1 SGHTA and CDR2 FQGNSA. The CDR3 extends over 16 amino acids. The sequenced sample was naive CD4+ T cells from PBMCs. Specified subset: CD45RA+ positively selected. This TCR was sampled from a man between 18 and 35 years old in good health. Some clones in this sample may be carry-over from other donors' samples. The chain couples TRBV7-2 to TRBJ1-1; tentatively, D is TRBD1 (6 bases). CDR3 loop: CASSLEGGAPNTEAFF. In DNA form, the CDR3 reads TGTGCCAGCAGCTTAGAGGGGGGCGCGCCGAACACTGAAGCTTTCTTT.